In this sample, the clone carrying this TCR beta chain turned up once. Assay: immunoSEQ multiplex PCR; the TCRdb copy retains only in-frame clones and omits some. The sample lists 95,000 to 100,000 clones; about 82% were seen once. This CDR3 is built from 13 residues. J was trimmed by 2 bases and V by 6 bases; bases with no gene match: 3. This sample is drawn from a study of T cell responses to AZD1222 COVID-19 vaccine. This sequence joins TRBV12-3 or TRBV12-4 and TRBJ1-2, with TRBD1 identical over 7 bases. This sequence was found in an adult in good health. Sequencing was performed on peripheral blood, taken on day 0 of AZD1222 vaccination. The CDR3 DNA sequence: TGTGCCAGCAGGGGACAGACAAACTATGGCTACACCTTC. Translation: CASRGQTNYGYTF.